This T cell receptor (beta chain) stems from a study of T cell repertoires in cytomegalovirus infection. Overall study context: It was the public TCR beta signatures that indicated both CMV infection and matching HLA type.

The germline CDR1 and CDR2 sequences are MNHNS and SASEGT. Trimming removed 5 bases from V and 0 bases from J, with 22 bases in between. CDR3 length: 18 residues. Study-level points and caveats: The study found HLA-C-restricted CMV-specific TCR beta clonotypes dominating the ex vivo response. Carriage of CMV together with the relevant HLA was identifiable through cumulative public TCR beta family frequency.

TCRdb ran MiXCR on the reads and lists one entry per CDR3 protein. The data hold fewer than 200,000 distinct CDR3 sequences, with roughly a fifth observed a single time. On this clonotype: Antigen specificity is unknown.

The source of this sequence is a human donor in good health (CMV status not recorded). Some clones in this sample may be carry-over from other donors' samples. The sequencing input was PBMCs. V gene TRBV6-1 combines with J gene TRBJ1-1; D may be TRBD1 (5 bases). This CDR3 reads CASSYRQGGLGMNTEAFF. CDR3 coding DNA: TGTGCCAGCAGTTACCGCCAGGGAGGTCTGGGGATGAACACTGAAGCTTTCTTT.